This TCR beta chain was profiled in a study of T-cell reconstitution after alpha-beta-depleted transplantation in children. Findings of the study overall: T-cell counts and diversity at one year post-transplant came mainly from newly produced T cells. About two months after transplant, alpha-beta T cells reportedly came from several hundred expanded graft clones.

Germline V CDR1 and CDR2: DFQATT, SNEGSKA (reference sequence). The V and J ends lost 0 bases and 2 bases respectively, with 17 bases between them. The CDR3 sequence is 16 residues long. A few counts support this clonotype. Its antigen is undetermined. Molecular barcoding with unique molecular identifiers was used for the TCRbeta library. MiXCR, run by TCRdb on the PCR reads, gives a single entry per CDR3 protein. This table holds under 750,000 distinct CDR3 sequences, roughly 24% found once. The rearrangement links TRBV20-1 to TRBJ2-7; possibly TRBD1 or TRBD2 for D (7 bases each). The receptor was isolated from a boy under two years old who had a stem cell transplant for acute myeloid leukemia, so the T cells may come from the graft donor. Material: PBMCs, mostly from graft donor cells, obtained 360 days after TCRalphabeta/CD19-depleted stem cell transplant. The CDR3 loop is CSAREGGAGGPYEQYF. CDR3 bases: TGCAGTGCTAGAGAGGGAGGGGCAGGGGGGCCCTACGAGCAGTACTTC.